These 26 T cell receptor beta chains came from one sample sequenced in a study of CD8 T cells in ankylosing spondylitis (dated by TCRdb to 2016 to 2017). Overall results and qualifications from the work: Blood from ankylosing spondylitis patients appeared to be characterized by a TCR beta motif made up of under 10 highly homologous amino acid variants.

Their cognate antigens are unknown. Library preparation was by 5' RACE. This sample was sequenced with an Illumina HiSeq 2500. TCRdb reworked the public reads: Q25 trimming with fastp, MiXCR clone assembly, productive beta chains retained. All rows with the same CDR3 protein become a single entry with the most common DNA and genes. This sample lists some 800,000 distinct CDR3 sequences; approximately 10% were detected once. The ten largest clones capture more than 0.5% of the sample. The sample comprised blood, either unsorted or a sorted T cell fraction (not recorded which). The receptors derive from a male donor with ankylosing spondylitis.

The sample holds a few counts of this clonotype. CDR3 bases: TGTGCCACCAGTGATTTACGCGAGCGGGAGGGCCTAAGTGAGCAGTTCTTC. This sequence encodes CATSDLREREGLSEQFF. This chain uses TRBV24-1 with TRBJ2-1; 10 bases align to TRBD2. The CDR3 has 17 residues. With 1 base clipped from V and 9 bases from J, the junction kept 11 bases outside the gene matches. CDR1 is KGHDR and CDR2 is SFDVKD in the germline V gene.

This clonotype was observed a few times. The chain carries TRBV6-2 or TRBV6-3 and TRBJ2-7, with D perhaps TRBD1 or TRBD2 (5 bases each). Germline V lookup: CDR1 MNHEY, CDR2 SVGEGT. V was clipped by 6 bases and J by 4 bases, with 19 bases between them. CDR3 length: 15 amino acids. The CDR3 DNA is TGTGCCAGCAGGCCGACTGGGGACCAATATTACGAGCAGTACTTC. Residues: CASRPTGDQYYEQYF.

The V gene is TRBV7-2, the J gene TRBJ2-3, with TRBD1 as a possible D gene (5 bases). The CDR3 spans 14 residues. CDR1 is SGHTA and CDR2 is FQGNSA in the germline V gene. Deletions cut 4 bases from V and 4 bases from J, with 12 bases between. The CDR3 DNA is TGTGCCAGCAGCTCAGAAGGGGTCGCAGATACGCAGTATTTT. It translates to CASSSEGVADTQYF.

In DNA form, the CDR3 reads TGTGCCACCAGTGACCCGCTAGCGGGAGGGCCTGATACGCAGTATTTT. This codes for CATSDPLAGGPDTQYF. The rearrangement joins TRBV24-1 to TRBJ2-3, with 12 positions matching TRBD2. CDR1 is KGHDR and CDR2 is SFDVKD in the germline V gene. The CDR3 is 16 amino acids. Trimming at V came to 4 bases and at J to 6 bases, leaving 7 bases not matched to a gene.

The chain joins TRBV5-5 to TRBJ2-1; the D call may be TRBD1 or TRBD2 (6 bases each). V lost 8 bases and J 7 bases, leaving 19 bases between the germline ends. This CDR3 has 14 amino acids. The germline gives CDR1 SGHKS, CDR2 YYEKEE (reference sequence). CDR3 in amino acids: CARSPGGRWNEQFF. The CDR3 DNA is TGTGCCAGGAGCCCTGGGGGGCGCTGGAATGAGCAGTTCTTC.

The gene calls are TRBV4-2 and TRBJ1-5; D gene unclear. The CDR3 runs to 14 residues. CDR1 and CDR2 from the germline V gene are LGHNA and YNFKEQ. The V end was cut by 1 base, the J end by 2 bases, with 6 bases between. The CDR3 sequence is CASSQVSGNQPQHF. The CDR3 region has the DNA TGTGCCAGCAGCCAAGTATCTGGCAATCAGCCCCAGCATTTT.

For this clonotype: A clone one base away is much larger, so this may be a read error. Because the CDR3 is missing its conserved closing phenylalanine or tryptophan, this is likely a read error. This sequence joins TRBV20-1 and TRBJ2-5; the D is unclear. Trimming cost V 5 bases and J 5 bases, with 9 bases left between them. The CDR3 extends over 11 amino acids. The germline V gene encodes CDR1 DFQATT and CDR2 SNEGSKA (reference sequence). The CDR3 is CSAPRLETQYL. DNA for the CDR3: TGCAGTGCTCCGCGATTGGAGACCCAGTACCTC.

This clonotype was detected a few times. V and J are TRBV6-5 and TRBJ2-5; D gene uncertain. The germline CDR1 and CDR2 sequences are MNHEY and SVGAGI. V dropped 2 bases and J dropped 2 bases, with 6 bases sitting between them. This CDR3 spans 13 amino acids. The CDR3 DNA sequence: TGTGCCAGCAGTTACAACAGTCAAGAGACCCAGTACTTC. Residues: CASSYNSQETQYF.

A few counts support this clonotype. The chain employs TRBV28 and TRBJ1-1; tentative D call: TRBD1 (6 bases). This CDR3 is 12 amino acids long. The germline V and J ends were trimmed by 5 bases and 11 bases, with 15 bases remaining between them. Per the germline V gene, CDR1 is MDHEN and CDR2 is SYDVKM. The CDR3 sequence: CASSLTGTYAFF. CDR3 sequence (DNA): TGTGCCAGCAGTCTGACAGGTACCTACGCTTTCTTT.

The chain recombines TRBV28 with TRBJ2-5; D is unresolved. The germline V gene encodes CDR1 MDHEN and CDR2 SYDVKM. This CDR3 is built from 11 residues. Trimming took off 11 bases at V and 2 bases at J, with 9 bases between the two ends. The CDR3 bases are TGTGCCCGATGGCGACAAGAGACCCAGTACTTC. Amino acids: CARWRQETQYF.

This chain uses TRBV7-9 with TRBJ1-4; D is possibly TRBD1 (5 bases). Germline lookup yields CDR1 SEHNR and CDR2 FQNEAQ (reference sequence). There are 14 residues in the CDR3. V lost 4 bases to trimming and J lost 3 bases, with 9 bases between them. Here the CDR3 DNA reads TGTGCCAGCAGCTCGATAGGGGCTAATGAAAAACTGTTTTTT. Protein product: CASSSIGANEKLFF. Looking up the rest from reference TRBV7-9 and TRBJ1-4 gives the full variable domain: DTGVSQNPRHKITKRGQNVTFRCDPISEHNRLYWYRQTLGQGPEFLTYFQNEAQLEKSRLLSDRFSAERPKGSFSTLEIQRTEQGDSAMYLCASSSIGANEKLFFGSGTQLSVL.

The chain combines TRBV6-5 with TRBJ2-4, with a tentative D call TRBD1 (8 bases). The germline CDR1 and CDR2 sequences are MNHEY and SVGAGI. Trimming shortened V by 2 bases and J by 2 bases, and 13 bases separated the two germline ends. The CDR3 loop spans 16 amino acids. The CDR3 DNA reads TGTGCCAGCAGTTACACAGGGGGGGGCCCCAAAAACATTCAGTACTTC. Its protein product is CASSYTGGGPKNIQYF.

This rearrangement joins TRBV20-1 to TRBJ1-1, with D tentatively TRBD1 (5 bases). Germline CDR1 and CDR2: DFQATT and SNEGSKA (reference sequence). Trimming cost V 3 bases and J 7 bases, with 12 bases left between them. The CDR3 covers 12 residues. The CDR3 reads CSASYGAGEAFF. CDR3 nucleotide sequence: TGCAGTGCTAGTTATGGGGCTGGTGAAGCTTTCTTT.

The chain joins TRBV11-2 to TRBJ2-5; 12 positions match TRBD2. CDR1 is SGHAT and CDR2 is FQNNGV in the germline V gene. This CDR3 comprises 18 residues. V lost 4 bases, J lost 5 bases, and 14 bases stayed unmatched. The CDR3 DNA follows: TGTGCCAGCAGCTCCTGGGCGAGGGCTAGCGGGAGGGTTGAGACCCAGTACTTC. This codes for CASSSWARASGRVETQYF.

This clonotype was detected only a few times. V usage is TRBV3-1 and J usage is TRBJ1-1; 7 bases are a match to TRBD1. CDR3 size: 12 residues. Germline CDR1 LGHDT, CDR2 YNNKEL (reference sequence). V shed 2 bases and J 6 bases; nucleotides not matched to a gene: 0. CDR3 in DNA: TGTGCCAGCAGCCAAACAGGGGCTGAAGCTTTCTTT. Protein sequence: CASSQTGAEAFF.

J is TRBJ1-3 and V is TRBV12-3 or TRBV12-4; possibly TRBD1 for D (5 bases). Trimming took off 7 bases at V and 4 bases at J, with 17 bases between the two ends. This CDR3 is 15 amino acids long. The CDR3 loop is CASTRIGTGGNTIYF. CDR3 in DNA: TGTGCCAGCACCCGGATCGGGACGGGCGGAAACACCATATATTTT.

There are a few counts of this clonotype. The chain combines TRBV2 with TRBJ1-2; TRBD1 matches 8 bases. From germline, CDR1 is SNHLY and CDR2 FYNNEI. This CDR3 spans 16 amino acids. V trimming: 4 bases; J trimming: 8 bases; junction bases outside the gene matches: 15. The CDR3 here is CASSAGQGVLLLGYTF. CDR3 sequence (DNA): TGTGCCAGCAGTGCCGGACAGGGCGTTTTATTGCTCGGCTACACCTTC.

This chain links TRBV12-3 or TRBV12-4 with TRBJ1-2, with D perhaps TRBD1 (5 bases). The ends were cut back, 3 bases at V and 4 bases at J, with 15 bases in the middle. The CDR3 extends over 15 amino acids. DNA of the CDR3: TGTGCCAGCAGTTTTTCGGGGCGGCAGCGCTATGGCTACACCTTC. Protein product: CASSFSGRQRYGYTF.

The rearrangement joins TRBV5-1 to TRBJ1-5, with D perhaps TRBD1 (5 bases). The length of the CDR3 is 13 residues. The germline CDR1 and CDR2 sequences are SGHRS and YFSETQ. V was shortened by 0 bases and J by 8 bases, with 9 bases between the two germline ends. Here the CDR3 reads CASSLAGMEPQHF. CDR3 nucleotide sequence: TGCGCCAGCAGCTTGGCAGGGATGGAGCCCCAGCATTTT.

A few counts support this clonotype. The chain combines TRBV20-1 with TRBJ2-1; weak D call: TRBD1 (6 bases). Germline V gene lookup returns CDR1 DFQATT and CDR2 SNEGSKA (reference sequence). Trimming cost V 3 bases and J 4 bases, with 22 bases left between them. This CDR3 has 17 amino acids. The chain's CDR3 is CSARRWAGEEWYNEQFF. The CDR3 bases are TGCAGTGCTAGGCGCTGGGCAGGGGAAGAGTGGTACAATGAGCAGTTCTTC.

CDR3 amino acids: CASSVDGRWDQPQHF. DNA for the CDR3: TGTGCCAGCAGCGTAGACGGCAGGTGGGATCAGCCCCAGCATTTT. The chain has TRBV9 and TRBJ1-5; D is ambiguous. CDR3 length: 15 amino acids. The V end lost 0 bases, the J end lost 5 bases, and 12 bases lay between the germline ends. Germline V CDR1 and CDR2: SGDLS, YYNGEE.

This clonotype has just a few counts. The chain recombines TRBV18 with TRBJ2-7, with TRBD1 identical over 10 bases. V lost 6 bases and J lost 3; bases outside the gene matches: 5. Germline V gives CDR1 KGHSH, CDR2 LQKENI. The CDR3 is made up of 14 amino acids. CDR3 loop: CASSRQGANYEQYF. The CDR3 coding sequence is TGTGCCAGCTCGAGACAGGGGGCGAACTACGAGCAGTACTTC.

This clonotype was counted a few times. The chain recombines TRBV12-3 or TRBV12-4 with TRBJ2-1; TRBD1 agrees at 10 bases. V trimming: 5 bases; J trimming: 4 bases; junction bases outside the gene matches: 8. CDR3 length: 16 residues. Written as DNA, the CDR3 is TGTGCCAGCAGTCTGCCGGGACAGGGGCTATACAATGAGCAGTTCTTC. Encoded protein: CASSLPGQGLYNEQFF.

V and J are TRBV6-2 or TRBV6-3 and TRBJ2-1, with 10 nucleotides matching TRBD2. The CDR3 covers 14 residues. CDR1 is MNHEY and CDR2 is SVGEGT in the germline V gene. After removal of 1 base from V and 15 bases from J, the junction contained 9 bases not matched to a gene. DNA of the CDR3: TGTGCCAGCAGTTACTTTTGGACTAGCGGCCTGGGGTTCTTC. It specifies CASSYFWTSGLGFF.

This clonotype was observed at least ten times. The rearrangement joins TRBV4-1 to TRBJ2-3, with 7 bases aligning to TRBD1. This CDR3 contains 17 residues. Germline CDR1 MGHRA, CDR2 YSYEKL. V lost 1 base to trimming and J lost 2 bases; unmatched junction nucleotides: 9. Here the CDR3 DNA reads TGCGCCAGCAGCCAAGTTAACCCGGGACAGCACACAGATACGCAGTATTTT. Translating gives CASSQVNPGQHTDTQYF.

The rearrangement uses TRBV29-1 and TRBJ2-5, with TRBD2 matching over 12 bases. Germline V gives CDR1 SQVTM, CDR2 ANQGSEA. V shed 6 bases and J 2 bases; nucleotides not matched to a gene: 7. The CDR3 consists of 15 residues. CDR3 coding DNA: TGCAGCGTCTACGGGACTAGCGGGCAGCAAGAGACCCAGTACTTC. Its protein is CSVYGTSGQQETQYF.